This T cell receptor beta chain was documented in a study of OX40 agonist ivuxolimab in advanced cancers. Details on this clone: The antigen is not known.

V was pared by 5 bases and J by 7 bases, with 14 bases between. This CDR3 has 13 residues. Germline CDR1 reads SGHTA; CDR2 reads FQGNSA. Profiling relied on immunoSEQ multiplex PCR, and the TCRdb table lists in-frame clones only, not all of them. The table records 70,000 to 90,000 clones, around 87% of them present only once. The investigators sampled blood at baseline, at cycle 4 day 1, and at cycle 7 day 1. Study-wide results and limits: No antigen was identified for the clonally expanded peripheral T cells. The mean number of expanded clones was higher in CD8+ T cells than in CD4+. People who partly responded at 0.1-3.0 mg/kg had some of the least clonal expansion seen.

This sequence originates from an adult with an advanced solid tumor such as melanoma, head and neck, liver or kidney cancer. J is TRBJ1-1 and V is TRBV7-2; tentatively, D is TRBD1 (5 bases). Sample: CD4+ or CD8+ T cells sorted from blood, taken in a trial of the OX40 agonist ivuxolimab. CDR3 DNA: TGTGCCAGCAGCGCGGGGCTGGTTGGTGAAGCTTTCTTT. Its protein is CASSAGLVGEAFF. Looking up the rest from reference TRBV7-2 and TRBJ1-1 gives the full variable domain: GAGVSQSPSNKVTEKGKDVELRCDPISGHTALYWYRQSLGQGLEFLIYFQGNSAPDKSGLPSDRFSAERTGGSVSTLTIQRTQQEDSAVYLCASSAGLVGEAFFGQGTRLTVV.